Below are 11 T cell receptor beta chains sequenced from a single sample in a study of T-cell memory formation after mild COVID-19. Each CDR3 protein is one row after TCRdb ran MiXCR on the 5' RACE reads. Of under 400,000 distinct CDR3 sequences in the sample, around 21% were seen once. The sequenced sample consisted of PBMCs or a T cell subset sorted from them (not recorded which). The receptor source for this set is an adult woman who had mild COVID-19 (a few samples of this study predate the infection). Cell type and time point are not known.

J is TRBJ2-3 and V is TRBV6-2 or TRBV6-3; the match to TRBD2 covers 15 bases. Germline V gene lookup returns CDR1 MNHEY and CDR2 SVGEGT. The CDR3 runs to 18 residues. Trimming cost V 2 bases and J 6 bases; bases outside gene matches: 9. The CDR3: CASSYQEGTSGRKDTQYF. The CDR3 nucleotides are TGTGCCAGCAGTTACCAGGAAGGGACTAGCGGGAGGAAGGATACGCAGTATTTT.

This clonotype occurred a few times. The V and J genes are TRBV14 and TRBJ1-1; tentatively, D is TRBD1 (6 bases). Germline V gene data show CDR1 as SGHDN and CDR2 as FVKESK. The length of the CDR3 is 16 residues. V was cut by 2 bases and J by 6 bases, with 19 bases left in between. The CDR3 DNA follows: TGTGCCAGCAGCCAATACTATTACAGGGATCGCGCTGAAGCTTTCTTT. Protein sequence: CASSQYYYRDRAEAFF.

This clonotype was recorded a few times. This rearrangement joins TRBV7-9 to TRBJ2-5; no clear D. There are 13 residues in the CDR3. V was shortened by 4 bases and J by 7 bases, with 13 bases between the two germline ends. Germline assignment: CDR1 SEHNR and CDR2 FQNEAQ (reference sequence). This chain's CDR3 is CASSSSTLVTQYF. Written as DNA, the CDR3 is TGTGCCAGCAGCTCTTCGACCCTAGTGACCCAGTACTTC.

This rearrangement joins TRBV6-5 to TRBJ2-1; D is possibly TRBD1 (5 bases). This CDR3 has 16 residues. The V and J ends lost 2 bases and 0 bases respectively, with 11 bases between them. Germline CDR1 MNHEY, CDR2 SVGAGI. The CDR3 loop reads CASSYATVGSYNEQFF. The CDR3, as DNA: TGTGCCAGCAGTTACGCGACAGTGGGCTCCTACAATGAGCAGTTCTTC.

The chain links TRBV3-1 to TRBJ1-5; D unclear. This CDR3 has 15 amino acids. From germline, CDR1 is LGHDT and CDR2 YNNKEL (reference sequence). Trimming stripped 3 bases from V and 6 bases from J, with 15 bases between. The CDR3: CASSQGSSSGQPQHF. The CDR3 bases are TGTGCCAGCAGCCAGGGCTCGTCGAGTGGTCAGCCCCAGCATTTT.

CDR3 loop: CASSYSGLAGWQETQYF. DNA for the CDR3: TGTGCCAGCAGTTACTCAGGCCTAGCGGGATGGCAAGAGACCCAGTACTTC. J is TRBJ2-5 and V is TRBV6-2 or TRBV6-3, with 9 bases aligning to TRBD2. Germline assignment: CDR1 MNHEY and CDR2 SVGEGT. This CDR3 is built from 17 residues. Trimming at V came to 0 bases and at J to 2 bases, leaving 7 bases not matched to a gene.

This clonotype has a handful of counts. The junction and the germline gene differ at one end; a read error may be behind it. J is TRBJ2-7 and V is TRBV15; 8 bases map to TRBD1. Germline loops: CDR1 LNHNV, CDR2 YYDKDF (reference sequence). The CDR3 is made up of 14 amino acids. CDR3 sequence: CATSVDRGGYEQHF. Written as DNA, the CDR3 is TGTGCCACCAGTGTTGACAGGGGAGGCTACGAGCAGCACTTC.

The chain couples TRBV20-1 to TRBJ2-5; D may be TRBD2 (5 bases). The length of the CDR3 is 11 residues. The ends were cut back, 6 bases at V and 7 bases at J, with 12 bases in the middle. Germline V gene lookup returns CDR1 DFQATT and CDR2 SNEGSKA (reference sequence). The CDR3 DNA sequence: TGCAGTGCCCTAGAGGGTGGGACCCAGTACTTC. Its translation: CSALEGGTQYF.

The V call is TRBV20-1, the J call TRBJ2-5, with unresolved D. This CDR3 region has 10 residues. The V gene lost 5 bases and the J gene lost 3 bases, with 4 bases spanning the gap. Germline V lookup: CDR1 DFQATT, CDR2 SNEGSKA (reference sequence). The CDR3, as DNA: TGCAGTGCTTCAAAAGAGACCCAGTACTTC. Protein product: CSASKETQYF.

This sequence joins TRBV20-1 and TRBJ2-4; D uncertain. The germline CDR1 and CDR2 sequences are DFQATT and SNEGSKA (reference sequence). The CDR3 runs to 15 residues. Trimming pared 0 bases from V and 8 bases from J, leaving 17 bases between. The CDR3 reads CSARDNPRPGDIQYF. The CDR3 DNA reads as TGCAGTGCTAGAGATAACCCCCGCCCAGGTGACATTCAGTACTTC.

This chain links TRBV18 with TRBJ2-7; 9 nucleotides line up with TRBD2. The CDR3 extends over 18 amino acids. CDR1 KGHSH and CDR2 LQKENI come from the germline V gene. The junction had 13 bases not matched to a gene; V was cut back by 2 bases and J by 2 bases. CDR3 nucleotide sequence: TGTGCCAGCTCACCATTTTCGCCTAGCGGGACTAGGACCTACGAGCAGTACTTC. Translation gives CASSPFSPSGTRTYEQYF.